The entry below describes one T cell receptor (beta chain). Its cognate antigen has yet to be identified. The sample holds no much larger clone one base away, and base qualities are not on file. The entry originates in a study of CD4 T cell repertoires in COVID-19 (dated by TCRdb to about 2021). For context, the study as a whole: For cross-reactivity analysis, CFSE-low cells were expanded with IL-2 for more than nine days and were then relabeled and restimulated with spike proteins from other coronaviruses. Naturally processed CD4+ T cell responses to SARS-CoV-2 spike and nucleoprotein were characterized in COVID-19-recovered individuals, and clonal composition was assessed by TCR Vbeta sequencing. In three recovered individuals, the researchers analyzed the TCR Vbeta repertoire of SARS-CoV-2-reactive T cells at the subset level. Broader findings and caveats from the paper: Between 7 and 25% of SARS-CoV-2 clonotypes were also found in SARS-CoV and/or HKU1 spike-stimulated secondary cultures, consistent with cross-reactivity. Several of the most expanded SARS-CoV-2-reactive clonotypes were found to be shared between two or all three memory subsets, suggesting intraclonal diversification.

Library preparation was by the immunoSEQ multiplex PCR assay. The paper's data handling went like this. To quantify how much the repertoires of different subsets overlapped, the Chao-Jaccard similarity index was used along with counts of shared clonotypes. Held by TCRdb, this immuneACCESS table contains in-frame sequences only and omits some clones. Under half of the omission traces to an unresolved V gene where checked; the cause of the rest is unknown. D and trimming come from the DNA, and the V and J calls and clone size come from that table. The sample has tens of thousands of clones on record, about 80% of them singletons. Roughly 0.6% of the sample comes from the top ten. Trimming removed 4 bases from V and 2 bases from J; the gene matches leave 7 bases unexplained. CDR1 is given as PRHDT and CDR2 as FYEKMQ, both from the germline V gene (reference sequence). Counted from cysteine to phenylalanine, this CDR3 has 16 amino acids. Here the CDR3 DNA is all that survives: 48 bases in frame from base 1.

The time point label here, explained by the study, means: sample from a COVID-19-recovered individual after infection. Donors were patients who had recovered from mild-to-severe COVID-19. Uncultured memory T cell samples were subjected to sequencing directly after ex vivo isolation. From peripheral blood mononuclear cells, the researchers isolated CD4+ total memory, central memory, effector memory and circulating T follicular helper cells. The sequence was obtained from a human donor who had COVID-19. The material was CD4+ T cells from peripheral blood, obtained after recovery from COVID-19. The sequence is built from TRBV13 and TRBJ2-3; 9 nucleotides in the junction match TRBD2. Here is the DNA: TGTGCCAGCAGCTCTAGCGGGGCCACGGCCACAGATACGCAGTATTTT. It translates to CASSSSGATATDTQYF.